This passage covers 14 T cell receptor beta chains from one sample sequenced in a study of cytomegalovirus exposure and HLA in healthy donors. The PCR was carried out with 60 Vbeta primers and 13 Jbeta primers. Profiling relied on immunoSEQ multiplex PCR, and the TCRdb table lists in-frame clones only, not all of them. The sample has roughly 150,000 clones; about 85% are singletons. Input material: PBMCs. These receptors were obtained from a young man in good health and CMV-seropositive.

The V gene is TRBV9, the J gene TRBJ1-2, with TRBD1 matching over 10 bases. CDR3 size: 15 residues. The trim removed 4 bases at V and 12 bases at J, leaving 15 bases unmatched. Germline assignment: CDR1 SGDLS and CDR2 YYNGEE. For the CDR3, the DNA is TGTGCCAGCAGCTCGCGACAGGGGGCTTTGTGGGGCCACACCTTC. As protein: CASSSRQGALWGHTF. Complete variable domain (other parts from reference TRBV9 and TRBJ1-2): DSGVTQTPKHLITATGQRVTLRCSPRSGDLSVYWYQQSLDQGLQFLIQYYNGEERAKGNILERFSAQQFPDLHSELNLSSLELGDSALYFCASSSRQGALWGHTFGSGTRLTVV.

The V and J genes are TRBV25-1 and TRBJ2-1; 7 bases agree with TRBD2. The CDR3 covers 13 residues. The germline V gene encodes CDR1 MGHDK and CDR2 SYGVNS. V shed 0 bases, J shed 12 bases, and the junction held 5 bases outside the gene matches. CDR3 sequence: CASSEYGRGGQFF. CDR3 nucleotides: TGTGCCAGCAGTGAATATGGGAGGGGAGGGCAGTTCTTC. The complete variable domain, with remaining parts taken from reference TRBV25-1 and TRBJ2-1, reads EADIYQTPRYLVIGTGKKITLECSQTMGHDKMYWYQQDPGMELHLIHYSYGVNSTEKGDLSSESTVSRIRTEHFPLTLESARPSHTSQYLCASSEYGRGGQFFGPGTRLTVL.

The chain combines TRBV5-1 with TRBJ1-4, with D possibly being TRBD1 (6 bases). Between the trimmed V and J ends, which lost 1 base and 4 bases, there was a span of 11 bases. In germline, CDR1 is SGHRS, CDR2 YFSETQ. The CDR3 totals 15 residues. The CDR3 coding sequence is TGCGCCAGCAGCTTGACAGGGTTAAATAATGAAAAACTGTTTTTT. This sequence encodes CASSLTGLNNEKLFF.

This clone was counted once. The chain joins TRBV5-1 to TRBJ2-7; maybe TRBD2 (6 bases). Germline loops: CDR1 SGHRS, CDR2 YFSETQ. V gave up 4 bases and J gave up 3 bases, with 11 bases separating them. The CDR3 spans 13 residues. In DNA, the CDR3 is TGCGCCAGCAGCCCGGGAGCGGGCTACGAGCAGTACTTC. Protein product: CASSPGAGYEQYF.

V is TRBV5-6 and J is TRBJ2-7, with 12 bases lining up with TRBD2. The CDR3 has 14 amino acids. J gave up 7 bases and V 2 bases, and 4 bases lay outside the gene matches. Germline CDR1 and CDR2: SGHDT and YYEEEE. The CDR3 sequence: CASSFGLAGHEQYV. CDR3 nucleotides: TGTGCCAGCAGCTTCGGACTAGCGGGACATGAGCAGTACGTC.

This clone is a singleton in its sample. V usage is TRBV9 and J usage is TRBJ2-2; the match to TRBD1 covers 10 bases. The junction had 2 bases not matched to a gene; V was cut back by 0 bases and J by 3 bases. This CDR3 is built from 16 residues. Germline CDR1 and CDR2: SGDLS and YYNGEE. The CDR3 loop is CASSVADRGYTGELFF. DNA for the CDR3: TGTGCCAGCAGCGTAGCGGACAGGGGGTACACCGGGGAGCTGTTTTTT.

This chain joins TRBV7-6 and TRBJ1-4, with D possibly matching TRBD1 (5 bases). The CDR3 sequence is 16 residues long. From germline, CDR1 is SGHVS and CDR2 FNYEAQ. V was clipped by 4 bases and J by 3 bases, with 15 bases between them. This CDR3 is CASSWSPGMANEKLFF. Here the CDR3 DNA reads TGTGCCAGCAGCTGGTCCCCAGGGATGGCTAATGAAAAACTGTTTTTT.

As DNA, the CDR3 is TGCGCCAGCAGCGCTACCCCTAGCGGGGGGAACACCGGGGAGCTGTTTTTT. Its translation: CASSATPSGGNTGELFF. The V gene is TRBV10-2, the J gene TRBJ2-2, with 10 bases fitting TRBD2. This CDR3 region has 17 residues. Losses at the gene ends were 6 bases for V and 1 base for J; bases not matched to a gene: 8. Germline V lookup: CDR1 WSHSY, CDR2 SAAADI.

This clone has only one observation. CDR3 amino acids: CASSFDRANTEAFF. The CDR3 region has the DNA TGTGCCAGCAGTTTTGACAGGGCGAACACTGAAGCTTTCTTT. V and J are TRBV5-8 and TRBJ1-1; 7 bases agree with TRBD1. The CDR3 has 14 residues. The V segment lost 5 bases and the J segment 1 base; nucleotides outside the gene matches: 5. The germline V gene encodes CDR1 SGHTS and CDR2 YDEGEE.

The chain joins TRBV5-1 to TRBJ2-4, with 9 bases matching TRBD1. The CDR3 sequence is 16 residues long. Germline-derived CDR1 and CDR2 are SGHRS and YFSETQ. J lost 6 bases, V lost 4 bases, and 11 bases had no gene match. CDR3 bases: TGCGCCAGCAGCCGTCAACAGACAGGGGGTCGAAACATTCAGTACTTC. The encoded protein is CASSRQQTGGRNIQYF.

The V call is TRBV18, the J call TRBJ1-1, with D perhaps matching TRBD1 (5 bases). V was clipped by 3 bases and J by 3 bases, with 14 bases between them. The germline V gene encodes CDR1 KGHSH and CDR2 LQKENI. The CDR3 spans 15 residues. The DNA of the CDR3 is TGTGCCAGCTCACCGGGCCGGGGAGGGGACACTGAAGCTTTCTTT. This sequence encodes CASSPGRGGDTEAFF.

The chain combines TRBV7-2 with TRBJ2-1; tentative D call: TRBD2 (6 bases). This CDR3 region has 16 residues. Germline assignment: CDR1 SGHTA and CDR2 FQGNSA. With 4 bases removed from V and 4 bases from J, the gap between germline ends came to 17 bases. CDR3 nucleotide sequence: TGTGCCAGCAGCTCCTCGGACCAGGGACTTTACAATGAGCAGTTCTTC. Protein product: CASSSSDQGLYNEQFF. Supplemented by reference TRBV7-2 and TRBJ2-1, the full variable domain reads GAGVSQSPSNKVTEKGKDVELRCDPISGHTALYWYRQSLGQGLEFLIYFQGNSAPDKSGLPSDRFSAERTGGSVSTLTIQRTQQEDSAVYLCASSSSDQGLYNEQFFGPGTRLTVL.

The chain recombines TRBV10-3 with TRBJ2-5; 9 bases fit TRBD1. Per germline, CDR1 ENHRY and CDR2 SYGVKD. This CDR3 is built from 18 residues. The V gene end was trimmed by 3 bases and the J gene end by 4 bases; junction bases not matched to a gene: 15. The CDR3 protein is CAISDRDRARHRGETQYF. The CDR3 nucleotides are TGTGCCATCAGTGATAGGGACAGGGCAAGGCATAGAGGAGAGACCCAGTACTTC.

V gene TRBV5-1 combines with J gene TRBJ2-1; the match to TRBD2 covers 11 bases. This CDR3 has 17 amino acids. J gave up 8 bases and V 1 base, and 11 bases lay outside the gene matches. Per germline, CDR1 SGHRS and CDR2 YFSETQ. The DNA of the CDR3 is TGCGCCAGCAGCTTGACTGTAGCGGGAGGGCCCTCGCATGAGCAGTTCTTC. It specifies CASSLTVAGGPSHEQFF.